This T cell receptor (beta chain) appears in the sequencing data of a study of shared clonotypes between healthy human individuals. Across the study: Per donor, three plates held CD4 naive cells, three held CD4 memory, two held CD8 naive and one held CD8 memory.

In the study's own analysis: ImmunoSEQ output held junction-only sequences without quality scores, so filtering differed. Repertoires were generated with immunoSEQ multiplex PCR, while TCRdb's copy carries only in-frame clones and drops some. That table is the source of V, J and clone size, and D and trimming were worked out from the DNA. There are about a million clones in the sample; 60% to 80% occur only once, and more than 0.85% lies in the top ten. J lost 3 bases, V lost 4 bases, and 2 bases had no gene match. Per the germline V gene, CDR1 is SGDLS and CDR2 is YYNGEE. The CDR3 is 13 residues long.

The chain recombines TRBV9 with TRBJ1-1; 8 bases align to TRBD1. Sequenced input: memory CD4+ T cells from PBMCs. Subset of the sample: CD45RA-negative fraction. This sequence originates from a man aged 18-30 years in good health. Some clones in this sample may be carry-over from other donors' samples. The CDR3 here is CASSTTGDTEAFF. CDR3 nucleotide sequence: TGTGCCAGCAGCACGACAGGGGACACTGAAGCTTTCTTT.